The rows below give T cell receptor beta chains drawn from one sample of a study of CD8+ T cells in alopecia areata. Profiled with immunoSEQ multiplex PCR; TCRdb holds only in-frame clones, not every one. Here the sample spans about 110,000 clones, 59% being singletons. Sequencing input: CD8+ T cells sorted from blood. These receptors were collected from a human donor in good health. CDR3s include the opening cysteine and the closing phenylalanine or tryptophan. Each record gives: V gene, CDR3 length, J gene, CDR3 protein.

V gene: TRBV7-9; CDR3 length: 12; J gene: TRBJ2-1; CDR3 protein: CASSLVVVWPFF
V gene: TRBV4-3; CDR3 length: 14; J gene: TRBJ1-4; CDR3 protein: CASSQDFRGEKLFF
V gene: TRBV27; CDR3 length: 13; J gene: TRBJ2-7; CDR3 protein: CASSIRWDYEQYF
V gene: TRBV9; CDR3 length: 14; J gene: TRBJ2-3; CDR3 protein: CASSPRQGTDTQYF
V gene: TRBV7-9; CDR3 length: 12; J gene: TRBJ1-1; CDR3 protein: CASSLGSDEAFF
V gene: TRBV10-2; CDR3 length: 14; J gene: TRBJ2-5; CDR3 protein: CASSETSAQETQYF
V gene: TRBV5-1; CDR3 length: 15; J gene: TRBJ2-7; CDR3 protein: CASSGGTGAPYEQYF
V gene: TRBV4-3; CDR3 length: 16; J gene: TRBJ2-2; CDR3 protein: CASSQGSGALTGELFF
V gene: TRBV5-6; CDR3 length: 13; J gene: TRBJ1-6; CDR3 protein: CASSPNDVSPLHF
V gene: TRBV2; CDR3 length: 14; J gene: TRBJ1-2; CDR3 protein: CASTGSGSNYGYTF
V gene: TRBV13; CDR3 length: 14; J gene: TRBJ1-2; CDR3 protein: CASSLAGTDYGYTF
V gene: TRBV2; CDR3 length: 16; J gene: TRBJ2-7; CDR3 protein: CASRGSGETVPHEQYF
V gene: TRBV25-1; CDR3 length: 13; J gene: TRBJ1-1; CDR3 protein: CASTTGMNTEAFF
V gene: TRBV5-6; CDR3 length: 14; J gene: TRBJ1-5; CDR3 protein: CASSLGQLNQPQHF
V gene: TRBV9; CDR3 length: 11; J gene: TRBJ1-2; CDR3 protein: CASTGGYGYTF
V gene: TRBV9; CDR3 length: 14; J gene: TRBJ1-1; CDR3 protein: CASSAGGGNTEAFF
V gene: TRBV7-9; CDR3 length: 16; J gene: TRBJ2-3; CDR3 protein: CASSFTSGVLTDTQYF
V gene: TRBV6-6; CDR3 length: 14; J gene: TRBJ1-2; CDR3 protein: CASSRQGEGYGYTF
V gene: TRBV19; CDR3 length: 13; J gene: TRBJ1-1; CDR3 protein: CASSIALNTEAFF
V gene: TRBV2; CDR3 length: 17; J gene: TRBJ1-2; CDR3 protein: CASSESWTGRIDYGYTF
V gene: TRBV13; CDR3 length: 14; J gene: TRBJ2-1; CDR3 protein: CASSLIPNYNEQFF
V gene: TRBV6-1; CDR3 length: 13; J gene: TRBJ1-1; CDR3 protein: CASSARANTEAFF
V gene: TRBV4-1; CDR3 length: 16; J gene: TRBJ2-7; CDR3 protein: CASSQESRGLTYEQYF
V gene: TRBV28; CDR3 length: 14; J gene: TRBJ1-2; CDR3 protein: CASSIGTGAKGYTF
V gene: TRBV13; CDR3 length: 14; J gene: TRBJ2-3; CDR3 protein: CASSPGLRTDTQYF
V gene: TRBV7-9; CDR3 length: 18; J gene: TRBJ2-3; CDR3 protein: CASSPAYASGGAADTQYF
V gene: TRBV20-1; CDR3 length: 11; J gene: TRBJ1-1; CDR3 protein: CSARWGPEAFF
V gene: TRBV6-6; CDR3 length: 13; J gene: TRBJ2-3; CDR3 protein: CASSVHRGPSLYF
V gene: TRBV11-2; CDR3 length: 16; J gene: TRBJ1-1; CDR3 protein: CASSRPRTGEITEAFF
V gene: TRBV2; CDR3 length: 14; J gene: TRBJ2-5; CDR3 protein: CASIGTQYQETQYF
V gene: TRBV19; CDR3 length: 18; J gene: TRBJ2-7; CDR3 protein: CASSLVAMGPGGAYEQYF
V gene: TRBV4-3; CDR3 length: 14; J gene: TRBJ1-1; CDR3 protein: CASSQGQLHTEAFF
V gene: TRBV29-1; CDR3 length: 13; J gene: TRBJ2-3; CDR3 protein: CSVEDVRLEPQYF
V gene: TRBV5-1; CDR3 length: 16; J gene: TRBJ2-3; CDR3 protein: CASSSGTSVSTDTQYF
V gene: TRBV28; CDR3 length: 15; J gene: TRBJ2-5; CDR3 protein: CASSLERGTQETQYF
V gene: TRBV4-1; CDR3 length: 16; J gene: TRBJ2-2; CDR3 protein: CASSLQLAGATGELFF
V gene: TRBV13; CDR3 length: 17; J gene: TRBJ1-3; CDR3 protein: CASSTRGVTKGGNTIYF
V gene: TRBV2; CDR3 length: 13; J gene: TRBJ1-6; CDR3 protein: CASTRGDNSPLHF
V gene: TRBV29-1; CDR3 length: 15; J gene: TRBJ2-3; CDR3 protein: CSVFIGTVGTDTQYF
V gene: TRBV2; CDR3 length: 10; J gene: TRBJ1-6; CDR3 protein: CASSPSPLHF
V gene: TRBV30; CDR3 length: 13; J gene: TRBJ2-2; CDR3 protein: CAWSVGNFGELFF
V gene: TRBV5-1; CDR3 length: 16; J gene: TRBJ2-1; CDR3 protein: CASSFNLVSSYNEQFF
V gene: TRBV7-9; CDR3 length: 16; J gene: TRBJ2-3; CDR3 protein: CASSLGQGPSTDTQYF
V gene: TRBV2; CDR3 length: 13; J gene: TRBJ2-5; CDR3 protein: CASSEWLEETQYF
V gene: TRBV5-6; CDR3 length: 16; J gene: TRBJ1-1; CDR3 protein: CASSLGPRELNTEAFF
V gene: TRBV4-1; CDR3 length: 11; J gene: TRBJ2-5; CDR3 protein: CASSHRGAQYF
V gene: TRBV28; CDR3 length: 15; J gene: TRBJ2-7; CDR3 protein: CASSPDSAGGWEQYF